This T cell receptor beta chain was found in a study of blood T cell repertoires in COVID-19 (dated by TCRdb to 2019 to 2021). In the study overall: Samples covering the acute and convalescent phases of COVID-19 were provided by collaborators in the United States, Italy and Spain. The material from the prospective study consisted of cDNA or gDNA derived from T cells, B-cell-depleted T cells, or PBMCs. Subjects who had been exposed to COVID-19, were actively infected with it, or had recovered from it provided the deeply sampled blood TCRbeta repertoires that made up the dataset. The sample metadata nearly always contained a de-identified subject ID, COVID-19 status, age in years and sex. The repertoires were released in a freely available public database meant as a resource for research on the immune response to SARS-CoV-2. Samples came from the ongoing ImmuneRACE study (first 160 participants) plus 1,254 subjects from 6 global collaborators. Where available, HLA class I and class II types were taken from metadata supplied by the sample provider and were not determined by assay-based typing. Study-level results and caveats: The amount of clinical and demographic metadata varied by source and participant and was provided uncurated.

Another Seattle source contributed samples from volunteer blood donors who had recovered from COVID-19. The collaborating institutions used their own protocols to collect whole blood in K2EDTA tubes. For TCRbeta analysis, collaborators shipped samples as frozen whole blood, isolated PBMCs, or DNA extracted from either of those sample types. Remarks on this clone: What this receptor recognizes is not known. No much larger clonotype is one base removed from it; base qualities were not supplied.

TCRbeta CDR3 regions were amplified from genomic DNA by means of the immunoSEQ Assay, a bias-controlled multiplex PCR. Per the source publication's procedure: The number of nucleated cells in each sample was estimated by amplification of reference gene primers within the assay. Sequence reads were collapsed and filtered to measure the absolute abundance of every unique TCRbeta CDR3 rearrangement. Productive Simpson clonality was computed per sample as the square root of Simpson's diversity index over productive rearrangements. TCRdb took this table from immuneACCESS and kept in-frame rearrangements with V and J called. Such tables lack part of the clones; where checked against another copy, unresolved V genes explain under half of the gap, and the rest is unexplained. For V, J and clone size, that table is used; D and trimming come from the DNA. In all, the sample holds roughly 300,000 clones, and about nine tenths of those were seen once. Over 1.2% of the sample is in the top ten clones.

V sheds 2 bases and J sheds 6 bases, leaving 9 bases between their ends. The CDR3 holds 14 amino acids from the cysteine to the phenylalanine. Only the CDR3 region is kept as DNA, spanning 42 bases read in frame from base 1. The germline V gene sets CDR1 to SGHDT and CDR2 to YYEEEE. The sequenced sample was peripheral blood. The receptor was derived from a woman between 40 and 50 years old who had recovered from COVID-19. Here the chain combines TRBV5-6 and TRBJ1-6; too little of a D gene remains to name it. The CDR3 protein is CASSFSGINSPLHF. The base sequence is TGTGCCAGCAGCTTCTCGGGAATTAATTCACCCCTCCACTTT.